These 17 T cell receptor beta chains were sequenced from one sample in a study of T cell repertoires in cytomegalovirus infection. TCRdb used MiXCR to reprocess the reads, holding one entry per CDR3 protein. The repertoire holds some 440,000 distinct CDR3 sequences, with around 32% as singletons. Material for sequencing was PBMCs. The receptor set was obtained from a human donor in good health (CMV status not recorded). Some clones in this sample may be carry-over from other donors' samples.

The sample holds a few counts of this clonotype. This CDR3 is CASSIVGQNTGELFF. CDR3 DNA sequence: TGTGCCAGTAGTATAGTGGGGCAGAACACCGGGGAGCTGTTTTTT. V gene TRBV19 combines with J gene TRBJ2-2, with D perhaps TRBD1 (5 bases). V was shortened by 1 base and J by 1 base, with 7 bases between the two germline ends. The CDR3 has 15 residues. Germline assignment: CDR1 LNHDA and CDR2 SQIVND (reference sequence).

This clonotype was detected only a few times. The V call is TRBV19, the J call TRBJ1-1, with no clear D. Trimming shortened V by 5 bases and J by 1 base, and 8 bases separated the two germline ends. This CDR3 is built from 13 residues. The germline CDR1 and CDR2 sequences are LNHDA and SQIVND (reference sequence). CDR3 in DNA: TGTGCCAGTAGTGTTACCAGGAACACTGAAGCTTTCTTT. Its translation: CASSVTRNTEAFF.

CDR3 in DNA: TGTGCCAGCAGTGCAGAGACAGGGGTTGCCACAGATACGCAGTATTTT. It codes for CASSAETGVATDTQYF. The gene calls are TRBV2 and TRBJ2-3; 8 bases are a match to TRBD1. The ends lost 4 bases at V and 2 bases at J; junction bases unmatched: 8. The CDR3 runs to 16 residues. Germline V gene data show CDR1 as SNHLY and CDR2 as FYNNEI.

The table lists this clonotype with a few counts. The chain is built from TRBV7-9 and TRBJ2-3; D perhaps matches TRBD1 (5 bases). CDR3 length equals 14 residues. The ends were cut back, 5 bases at V and 0 bases at J, with 9 bases in the middle. The germline V gene has CDR1 SEHNR and CDR2 FQNEAQ (reference sequence). The CDR3 bases are TGTGCCAGCAGCACAAGACAGAGCACAGATACGCAGTATTTT. Translated, it gives CASSTRQSTDTQYF.

This clonotype was seen more than once but under ten times. This rearrangement joins TRBV11-2 to TRBJ2-2, with D tentatively TRBD2 (6 bases). Between the trimmed V and J ends, which lost 3 bases and 7 bases, there was a span of 15 bases. Germline loops: CDR1 SGHAT, CDR2 FQNNGV. The CDR3 has 15 amino acids. CDR3 bases: TGTGCCAGCAGCTTGGGTCAGCGGGTTGGCGGGGAGCTGTTTTTT. Amino acid sequence: CASSLGQRVGGELFF.

This clonotype was observed a few times. V usage is TRBV12-3 or TRBV12-4 and J usage is TRBJ2-2; either TRBD1 or TRBD2 may supply D (5 bases each). The V gene lost 7 bases and the J gene lost 6 bases, with 21 bases spanning the gap. The CDR3 has 16 residues. CDR3 residues: CASTSVGGPGPGELFF. The CDR3 nucleotides read TGTGCCAGCACCTCCGTGGGTGGGCCGGGACCCGGGGAGCTGTTTTTT.

This clonotype came up a few times. J is TRBJ1-2 and V is TRBV2, with 12 bases matching TRBD1. The CDR3 has 15 amino acids. Germline values: CDR1 SNHLY, CDR2 FYNNEI. The ends lost 2 bases at V and 8 bases at J; junction bases unmatched: 6. CDR3 in DNA: TGTGCCAGCAGTGAATTGGGACAGGGGGCGCGCGGCTACACCTTC. Amino acids: CASSELGQGARGYTF.

This sequence joins TRBV11-2 and TRBJ1-3; D uncertain. Germline CDR1 is SGHAT and CDR2 is FQNNGV. With 5 bases removed from V and 4 bases from J, the gap between germline ends came to 15 bases. The CDR3 covers 15 residues. CDR3 nucleotides: TGTGCCAGCAGCCGGAGGCCTCGATCGGGAAACACCATATATTTT. Its translation: CASSRRPRSGNTIYF.

On this clonotype itself: A read error may explain this, as a much larger clone is one base away. The CDR3 bases are TGTGCCAGTAGTCACAACCCCTCAGGGGGCGCTTTCCAGCTCCAGCATTTT. As protein: CASSHNPSGGAFQLQHF. V and J are TRBV19 and TRBJ1-5; the match to TRBD1 covers 8 bases. This CDR3 comprises 17 residues. Germline V gene data show CDR1 as LNHDA and CDR2 as SQIVND (reference sequence).

A few counts support this clonotype. J is TRBJ2-3 and V is TRBV28; D possibly corresponds to TRBD1 (5 bases). The CDR3 is 16 amino acids. Germline V gene sequence: CDR1 MDHEN, CDR2 SYDVKM. V shed 6 bases and J shed 2 bases, with 18 bases lying between them. The CDR3 here is CASSHWGQYLTDTQYF. CDR3 nucleotides: TGTGCCAGCAGCCATTGGGGCCAGTACCTCACAGATACGCAGTATTTT. The full variable domain, in which reference TRBV28 and TRBJ2-3 provide the parts outside the CDR3, is DVKVTQSSRYLVKRTGEKVFLECVQDMDHENMFWYRQDPGLGLRLIYFSYDVKMKEKGDIPEGYSVSREKKERFSLILESASTNQTSMYLCASSHWGQYLTDTQYFGPGTRLTVL.

This clonotype has a handful of counts. The chain joins TRBV2 to TRBJ1-1, with D unresolved. V was clipped by 8 bases and J by 3 bases, with 10 bases between them. In germline, CDR1 is SNHLY, CDR2 FYNNEI. The CDR3 is 12 residues long. Here the CDR3 reads CASVPRDTEAFF. CDR3 DNA: TGTGCCAGCGTTCCGCGGGACACTGAAGCTTTCTTT.

V is TRBV4-3 and J is TRBJ2-1; D possibly corresponds to TRBD2 (5 bases). The V gene's germline CDR1 is LGHNA and CDR2 YSLEER. The V end was cut by 0 bases, the J end by 8 bases, with 11 bases between. The CDR3 covers 14 residues. The CDR3 DNA is TGCGCCAGCAGCCAAGAGGGCGGGCTCTATGAGCAGTTCTTC. Amino acid sequence: CASSQEGGLYEQFF.

J is TRBJ2-1 and V is TRBV2, with D unresolved. Germline values: CDR1 SNHLY, CDR2 FYNNEI. V was shortened by 8 bases and J by 2 bases, with 10 bases between the two germline ends. The CDR3 totals 13 residues. The CDR3 here is CASLDGAYNEQFF. In DNA form, the CDR3 reads TGTGCCAGCCTCGATGGGGCCTACAATGAGCAGTTCTTC.

The sample holds a few counts of this clonotype. The rearrangement links TRBV11-2 to TRBJ1-1; 8 bases are shared with TRBD1. CDR3 length: 16 residues. V was clipped by 5 bases and J by 1 base; unmatched bases: 9. The germline CDR1 and CDR2 sequences are SGHAT and FQNNGV. The CDR3 nucleotides are TGTGCCAGCAGCCCGCGGACAGGGAGCGAGAACACTGAAGCTTTCTTT. Amino acids: CASSPRTGSENTEAFF.

Turning to this clonotype: Likely a read error: the CDR3 ends without its conserved phenylalanine or tryptophan. The rearrangement uses TRBV3-1 and TRBJ2-7; D gene uncertain. The germline gives CDR1 LGHDT, CDR2 YNNKEL (reference sequence). Trimming took 2 bases from V and 0 from J, leaving 11 bases between them. The CDR3 length is 15 residues. This CDR3 reads CASSQTTHSSYEQYL. The DNA for the CDR3 is TGTGCCAGCAGCCAAACGACTCACAGCTCCTACGAGCAGTACTTA.

V usage is TRBV4-2 and J usage is TRBJ2-3; TRBD2 matches 11 bases. Germline CDR1 LGHNA, CDR2 YNFKEQ. The J segment lost 5 bases and the V segment lost 5 bases, leaving 9 bases of the junction unmatched. The CDR3 covers 16 residues. DNA of the CDR3: TGTGCCAGCAGCTCCCGACTAGCGGGGCCCTTAGATACGCAGTATTTT. Amino acids: CASSSRLAGPLDTQYF.

With respect to this clonotype: The CDR3 ends on some other residue instead of the conserved phenylalanine or tryptophan, so this is likely a read error. The limits of the CDR3 on the DNA are not certain, so only TCRdb's listed CDR3 is given. The rearrangement joins TRBV11-1 to TRBJ1-5; the table gives TRBD1 as D, unverified against the DNA. A total of 13 residues make up the CDR3, ends included. Germline CDR1 SGHAT, CDR2 FQDESV (reference sequence). CDR3 sequence reads: CASARGESQPQPC.